A selection of T cell receptor beta chains follows, all from one sample in a study of beta chain features in type 1 diabetes. Clones were sequenced by immunoSEQ multiplex PCR, and TCRdb holds only the in-frame ones, with some missing. The sample lists more than 550,000 clones, over 13% seen once, with 0.04% in the top ten. The sequenced sample consisted of naive CD4+ T cells from blood. All receptors come from a man aged 18 to 29 with type 1 diabetes. The CDR3 runs from the conserved cysteine through the conserved F or W. Each record gives: V gene, D gene, J gene, clone size, CDR3 protein, CDR3 DNA. D genes are given only for firm matches. Clone size is stated in some rows and not others, as once, few, many or a class when expanded.

>TRBV7-6|NA|TRBJ1-4|NA
CASSLEGHPRKLFF
TGTGCCAGCAGCTTAGAGGGCCACCCGAGGAAACTGTTTTTT
>TRBV2|NA|TRBJ2-2|NA
CASSPQAGELFF
TGTGCCAGCAGTCCCCAGGCCGGGGAGCTGTTTTTT
>TRBV27|TRBD2|TRBJ2-7|few
CASSSELAGEHKQYF
TGTGCCAGCAGTTCAGAACTAGCGGGGGAGCACAAGCAGTACTTC
>TRBV5-1|NA|TRBJ2-7|NA
CASSFDRYEQYF
TGCGCCAGCAGCTTTGACCGCTACGAGCAGTACTTC
>TRBV6-5|NA|TRBJ2-1|NA
CASSYSLGAGNEQFF
TGTGCCAGCAGTTACTCTTTGGGGGCGGGGAATGAGCAGTTCTTC
>TRBV6-5|TRBD1|TRBJ1-6|NA
CASSYRDRGQPLHF
TGTGCCAGCAGTTACCGTGACAGGGGGCAACCCCTCCACTTT
>TRBV20-1|NA|TRBJ2-5|few
CSARKGETQYF
TGCAGTGCTAGAAAAGGGGAGACCCAGTACTTC
>TRBV30|NA|TRBJ2-1|few
CAWSGSGFFNEQFF
TGTGCCTGGAGTGGGTCGGGGTTTTTTAATGAGCAGTTCTTC
>TRBV7-9|TRBD1|TRBJ2-5|NA
CASSSGQGARETQYF
TGTGCCAGCAGCTCGGGACAGGGGGCAAGAGAGACCCAGTACTTC
>TRBV7-9|NA|TRBJ2-1|few
CASSLSSILYNEQFF
TGTGCCAGCAGCTTAAGTAGTATCCTCTACAATGAGCAGTTCTTC
>TRBV5-1|NA|TRBJ1-2|few
CASSLVQASYGYTF
TGCGCCAGCAGCTTGGTACAGGCGTCGTATGGCTACACCTTC
>TRBV15|NA|TRBJ1-2|NA
CATSRGDTENYGYTF
TGTGCCACCAGCAGAGGGGACACTGAAAACTATGGCTACACCTTC
>TRBV7-2|TRBD2|TRBJ2-1|NA
CASSPQGGNEQFF
TGTGCCAGCAGCCCCCAGGGAGGGAATGAGCAGTTCTTC